This T cell receptor (beta chain) was sequenced for a study of identical twins. Study-level points and caveats: Twin sharing of out-of-frame TCR alpha was underestimated by models in monozygotic pairs.

At least ten counts were recorded for this clonotype. Its cognate antigen is unknown. TCRdb ran MiXCR on the 5' RACE reads and lists one entry per CDR3 protein. The sample contains around 290,000 distinct CDR3 sequences, roughly 10% of which appear only once. These records were also assigned to another study, of yellow fever vaccine responses in identical twins.

Sequencing used CD8+ T cells sorted from blood. The source of this sequence is a woman aged 18-29 years in good health.

The chain's CDR3 is CSANSGGDYNEQFF. As DNA, the CDR3 is TGCAGTGCTAATAGCGGGGGGGACTACAATGAGCAGTTCTTC. The gene calls are TRBV20-1 and TRBJ2-1; TRBD2 matches at 11 bases. CDR1 and CDR2 from the germline V gene are DFQATT and SNEGSKA (reference sequence). V was clipped by 4 bases and J by 3 bases; unmatched bases: 2. CDR3 size: 14 residues.